Listed below are T cell receptor beta chains from one sample, sequenced in a study of T cell responses to AZD1222 COVID-19 vaccine. Method: immunoSEQ multiplex PCR; TCRdb's copy keeps in-frame clones and lacks some. The table includes 90,000 to 140,000 clones, roughly 91% detected once. The input for sequencing was peripheral blood, taken on day 0 of AZD1222 vaccination. These TCRs come from an adult in good health. The CDR3 runs from the conserved cysteine through the conserved F or W. A D gene is named only where the DNA matches it firmly. A row's size may be missing; if present it is once, few, many or a size class.

NA | NA | 14 | TRBJ1-6 | TRBV30 | TGTGCCTGGAGTTGGGCAGGAAGGGATTCACCCCTCCACTTT | CAWSWAGRDSPLHF
NA | few | 12 | TRBJ2-5 | TRBV6-5 | TGTGCCAGCATGGGAGGTGGGGAGACCCAGTACTTC | CASMGGGETQYF
TRBD1 | NA | 15 | TRBJ1-2 | TRBV28 | TGTGCCAGCAGACCCGGGACAGGGAGGTACTATGGCTACACCTTC | CASRPGTGRYYGYTF
TRBD2 | NA | 15 | TRBJ2-1 | TRBV6-5 | TGTGCCAGTACGGGGGGACTAGCGGGAAACAATGAGCAGTTCTTC | CASTGGLAGNNEQFF
NA | NA | 13 | TRBJ1-2 | TRBV6-5 | TGTGCCAGCAGTTACGGCGACAGCTATGGCTACACCTTC | CASSYGDSYGYTF
NA | few | 15 | TRBJ1-5 | TRBV6-5 | TGTGCCAGCGTGGTCACGGGCTATAGCAATCAGCCCCAGCATTTT | CASVVTGYSNQPQHF
NA | NA | 12 | TRBJ2-5 | TRBV2 | TGTGCCAGCGCCAGGGGGGAAGAGACCCAGTACTTC | CASARGEETQYF
TRBD1 | NA | 15 | TRBJ1-2 | TRBV7-9 | TGTGCCAGCAGCTTAGGAGGGACAGGAATATATGGCTACACCTTC | CASSLGGTGIYGYTF
NA | NA | 15 | TRBJ2-7 | TRBV6-5 | TGTGCCAGCAGGTTAAAGTTCGGGGGAGACTACGAGCAGTACTTC | CASRLKFGGDYEQYF
NA | NA | 13 | TRBJ1-1 | TRBV7-9 | TGTGCCAGCACGAGGTTATCTTCGGAGGAAGCTTTCTTT | CASTRLSSEEAFF
NA | NA | 14 | TRBJ1-2 | TRBV3-1/TRBV3-2 | TGTGCCAGCAGCCAAAAACAGGGTTTCGGGGGCTACACCTTC | CASSQKQGFGGYTF
NA | NA | 15 | TRBJ2-7 | TRBV5-6 | TGTGCCAGCAGCCCGGTCCAGACAGGTCCCCACGAGCAGTACTTC | CASSPVQTGPHEQYF
NA | NA | 12 | TRBJ1-5 | TRBV27 | TGTGCCAGCAGTCAGAGAAATCAGCCCCAGCATTTT | CASSQRNQPQHF
TRBD1 | NA | 15 | TRBJ2-1 | TRBV11-1 | TGTGCCAGCAGCTCCCGGACAGGAACCTACAATGAGCAGTTCTTC | CASSSRTGTYNEQFF